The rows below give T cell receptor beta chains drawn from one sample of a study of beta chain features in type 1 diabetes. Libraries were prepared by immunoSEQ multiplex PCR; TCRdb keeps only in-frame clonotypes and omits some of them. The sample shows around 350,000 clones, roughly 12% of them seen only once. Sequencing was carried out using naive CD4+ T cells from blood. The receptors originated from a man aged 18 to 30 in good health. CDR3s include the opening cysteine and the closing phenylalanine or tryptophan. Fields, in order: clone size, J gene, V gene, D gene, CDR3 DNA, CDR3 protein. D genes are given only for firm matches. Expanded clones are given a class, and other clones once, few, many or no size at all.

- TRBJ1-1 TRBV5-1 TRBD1 TGCGCCAGCAGCCCGACAGGGAGTAACACTGAAGCTTTCTTT CASSPTGSNTEAFF
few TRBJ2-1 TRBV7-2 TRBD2 TGTGCCAGCAGCTTAGAGGGACTAGCTTCCGATGAGCAGTTCTTC CASSLEGLASDEQFF
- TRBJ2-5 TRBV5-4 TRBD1 TGTGCCAGCAGCTCAACAGGGGGGCAAGAGACCCAGTACTTC CASSSTGGQETQYF
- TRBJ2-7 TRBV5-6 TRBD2 TGTGCCAGCAGCTTGGTTCCGGGAGGGGCCTACGAGCAGTACTTC CASSLVPGGAYEQYF
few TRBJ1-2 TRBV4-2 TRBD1 TGTGCCAGCAGCCAACCCAACGGACAGGATCATGGCTACACCTTC CASSQPNGQDHGYTF
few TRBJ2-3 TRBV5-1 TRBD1 TGCGCCAGCAGCTCGACAGGGGGTTCGGATACGCAGTATTTT CASSSTGGSDTQYF
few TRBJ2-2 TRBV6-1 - TGTGCCAGCAGTGTTCTCAGGTCCGGGGAGCTGTTTTTT CASSVLRSGELFF
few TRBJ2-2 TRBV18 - TGTGCCAGCTCACCACCGAGCTTAAGGAACACCGGGGAGCTGTTTTTT CASSPPSLRNTGELFF
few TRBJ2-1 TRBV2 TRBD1 TGTGCCAGCAGCCGGGACAGGGGGTACAATGAGCAGTTCTTC CASSRDRGYNEQFF
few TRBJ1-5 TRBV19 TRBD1 TGTGCCACGACAGGGTATAGCAATCAGCCCCAGCATTTT CATTGYSNQPQHF
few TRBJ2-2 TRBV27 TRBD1 TGTGCCAGCAGCCCACAGGGGTTCGGGGAGCTGTTTTTT CASSPQGFGELFF
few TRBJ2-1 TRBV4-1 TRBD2 TGCGCCAGCAGCACTCGAAAAGCGGGAGCAAACTACAATGAGCAGTTCTTC CASSTRKAGANYNEQFF
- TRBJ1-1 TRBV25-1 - TGTGCCAGCAGTGAATTGGGGGGTTCGAACACTGAAGCTTTCTTT CASSELGGSNTEAFF
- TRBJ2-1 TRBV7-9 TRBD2 TGTGCCAGCAGCTCGGGACTAGCGGGTGACAAGAGCTCCTACAATGAGCAGTTCTTC CASSSGLAGDKSSYNEQFF
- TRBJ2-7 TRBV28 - TGTGCCAGCACCTCCCCCTCCTACGAGCAGTACTTC CASTSPSYEQYF
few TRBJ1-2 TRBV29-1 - TGCAGCGTTGGGGGGGAGTACTATGGCTACACCTTC CSVGGEYYGYTF
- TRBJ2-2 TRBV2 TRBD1 TGTGCCAGCAGTGGAGACAGGGCAGGGGAGCTGTTTTTT CASSGDRAGELFF
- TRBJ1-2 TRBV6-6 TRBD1 TGTGCCAGCAGCGTGGGACAGGGAGGCTATGGCTACACCTTC CASSVGQGGYGYTF
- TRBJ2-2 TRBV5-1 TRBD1 TGCGCCAGCAGCACCCGACAGGGCGATAACACCGGGGAGCTGTTTTTT CASSTRQGDNTGELFF